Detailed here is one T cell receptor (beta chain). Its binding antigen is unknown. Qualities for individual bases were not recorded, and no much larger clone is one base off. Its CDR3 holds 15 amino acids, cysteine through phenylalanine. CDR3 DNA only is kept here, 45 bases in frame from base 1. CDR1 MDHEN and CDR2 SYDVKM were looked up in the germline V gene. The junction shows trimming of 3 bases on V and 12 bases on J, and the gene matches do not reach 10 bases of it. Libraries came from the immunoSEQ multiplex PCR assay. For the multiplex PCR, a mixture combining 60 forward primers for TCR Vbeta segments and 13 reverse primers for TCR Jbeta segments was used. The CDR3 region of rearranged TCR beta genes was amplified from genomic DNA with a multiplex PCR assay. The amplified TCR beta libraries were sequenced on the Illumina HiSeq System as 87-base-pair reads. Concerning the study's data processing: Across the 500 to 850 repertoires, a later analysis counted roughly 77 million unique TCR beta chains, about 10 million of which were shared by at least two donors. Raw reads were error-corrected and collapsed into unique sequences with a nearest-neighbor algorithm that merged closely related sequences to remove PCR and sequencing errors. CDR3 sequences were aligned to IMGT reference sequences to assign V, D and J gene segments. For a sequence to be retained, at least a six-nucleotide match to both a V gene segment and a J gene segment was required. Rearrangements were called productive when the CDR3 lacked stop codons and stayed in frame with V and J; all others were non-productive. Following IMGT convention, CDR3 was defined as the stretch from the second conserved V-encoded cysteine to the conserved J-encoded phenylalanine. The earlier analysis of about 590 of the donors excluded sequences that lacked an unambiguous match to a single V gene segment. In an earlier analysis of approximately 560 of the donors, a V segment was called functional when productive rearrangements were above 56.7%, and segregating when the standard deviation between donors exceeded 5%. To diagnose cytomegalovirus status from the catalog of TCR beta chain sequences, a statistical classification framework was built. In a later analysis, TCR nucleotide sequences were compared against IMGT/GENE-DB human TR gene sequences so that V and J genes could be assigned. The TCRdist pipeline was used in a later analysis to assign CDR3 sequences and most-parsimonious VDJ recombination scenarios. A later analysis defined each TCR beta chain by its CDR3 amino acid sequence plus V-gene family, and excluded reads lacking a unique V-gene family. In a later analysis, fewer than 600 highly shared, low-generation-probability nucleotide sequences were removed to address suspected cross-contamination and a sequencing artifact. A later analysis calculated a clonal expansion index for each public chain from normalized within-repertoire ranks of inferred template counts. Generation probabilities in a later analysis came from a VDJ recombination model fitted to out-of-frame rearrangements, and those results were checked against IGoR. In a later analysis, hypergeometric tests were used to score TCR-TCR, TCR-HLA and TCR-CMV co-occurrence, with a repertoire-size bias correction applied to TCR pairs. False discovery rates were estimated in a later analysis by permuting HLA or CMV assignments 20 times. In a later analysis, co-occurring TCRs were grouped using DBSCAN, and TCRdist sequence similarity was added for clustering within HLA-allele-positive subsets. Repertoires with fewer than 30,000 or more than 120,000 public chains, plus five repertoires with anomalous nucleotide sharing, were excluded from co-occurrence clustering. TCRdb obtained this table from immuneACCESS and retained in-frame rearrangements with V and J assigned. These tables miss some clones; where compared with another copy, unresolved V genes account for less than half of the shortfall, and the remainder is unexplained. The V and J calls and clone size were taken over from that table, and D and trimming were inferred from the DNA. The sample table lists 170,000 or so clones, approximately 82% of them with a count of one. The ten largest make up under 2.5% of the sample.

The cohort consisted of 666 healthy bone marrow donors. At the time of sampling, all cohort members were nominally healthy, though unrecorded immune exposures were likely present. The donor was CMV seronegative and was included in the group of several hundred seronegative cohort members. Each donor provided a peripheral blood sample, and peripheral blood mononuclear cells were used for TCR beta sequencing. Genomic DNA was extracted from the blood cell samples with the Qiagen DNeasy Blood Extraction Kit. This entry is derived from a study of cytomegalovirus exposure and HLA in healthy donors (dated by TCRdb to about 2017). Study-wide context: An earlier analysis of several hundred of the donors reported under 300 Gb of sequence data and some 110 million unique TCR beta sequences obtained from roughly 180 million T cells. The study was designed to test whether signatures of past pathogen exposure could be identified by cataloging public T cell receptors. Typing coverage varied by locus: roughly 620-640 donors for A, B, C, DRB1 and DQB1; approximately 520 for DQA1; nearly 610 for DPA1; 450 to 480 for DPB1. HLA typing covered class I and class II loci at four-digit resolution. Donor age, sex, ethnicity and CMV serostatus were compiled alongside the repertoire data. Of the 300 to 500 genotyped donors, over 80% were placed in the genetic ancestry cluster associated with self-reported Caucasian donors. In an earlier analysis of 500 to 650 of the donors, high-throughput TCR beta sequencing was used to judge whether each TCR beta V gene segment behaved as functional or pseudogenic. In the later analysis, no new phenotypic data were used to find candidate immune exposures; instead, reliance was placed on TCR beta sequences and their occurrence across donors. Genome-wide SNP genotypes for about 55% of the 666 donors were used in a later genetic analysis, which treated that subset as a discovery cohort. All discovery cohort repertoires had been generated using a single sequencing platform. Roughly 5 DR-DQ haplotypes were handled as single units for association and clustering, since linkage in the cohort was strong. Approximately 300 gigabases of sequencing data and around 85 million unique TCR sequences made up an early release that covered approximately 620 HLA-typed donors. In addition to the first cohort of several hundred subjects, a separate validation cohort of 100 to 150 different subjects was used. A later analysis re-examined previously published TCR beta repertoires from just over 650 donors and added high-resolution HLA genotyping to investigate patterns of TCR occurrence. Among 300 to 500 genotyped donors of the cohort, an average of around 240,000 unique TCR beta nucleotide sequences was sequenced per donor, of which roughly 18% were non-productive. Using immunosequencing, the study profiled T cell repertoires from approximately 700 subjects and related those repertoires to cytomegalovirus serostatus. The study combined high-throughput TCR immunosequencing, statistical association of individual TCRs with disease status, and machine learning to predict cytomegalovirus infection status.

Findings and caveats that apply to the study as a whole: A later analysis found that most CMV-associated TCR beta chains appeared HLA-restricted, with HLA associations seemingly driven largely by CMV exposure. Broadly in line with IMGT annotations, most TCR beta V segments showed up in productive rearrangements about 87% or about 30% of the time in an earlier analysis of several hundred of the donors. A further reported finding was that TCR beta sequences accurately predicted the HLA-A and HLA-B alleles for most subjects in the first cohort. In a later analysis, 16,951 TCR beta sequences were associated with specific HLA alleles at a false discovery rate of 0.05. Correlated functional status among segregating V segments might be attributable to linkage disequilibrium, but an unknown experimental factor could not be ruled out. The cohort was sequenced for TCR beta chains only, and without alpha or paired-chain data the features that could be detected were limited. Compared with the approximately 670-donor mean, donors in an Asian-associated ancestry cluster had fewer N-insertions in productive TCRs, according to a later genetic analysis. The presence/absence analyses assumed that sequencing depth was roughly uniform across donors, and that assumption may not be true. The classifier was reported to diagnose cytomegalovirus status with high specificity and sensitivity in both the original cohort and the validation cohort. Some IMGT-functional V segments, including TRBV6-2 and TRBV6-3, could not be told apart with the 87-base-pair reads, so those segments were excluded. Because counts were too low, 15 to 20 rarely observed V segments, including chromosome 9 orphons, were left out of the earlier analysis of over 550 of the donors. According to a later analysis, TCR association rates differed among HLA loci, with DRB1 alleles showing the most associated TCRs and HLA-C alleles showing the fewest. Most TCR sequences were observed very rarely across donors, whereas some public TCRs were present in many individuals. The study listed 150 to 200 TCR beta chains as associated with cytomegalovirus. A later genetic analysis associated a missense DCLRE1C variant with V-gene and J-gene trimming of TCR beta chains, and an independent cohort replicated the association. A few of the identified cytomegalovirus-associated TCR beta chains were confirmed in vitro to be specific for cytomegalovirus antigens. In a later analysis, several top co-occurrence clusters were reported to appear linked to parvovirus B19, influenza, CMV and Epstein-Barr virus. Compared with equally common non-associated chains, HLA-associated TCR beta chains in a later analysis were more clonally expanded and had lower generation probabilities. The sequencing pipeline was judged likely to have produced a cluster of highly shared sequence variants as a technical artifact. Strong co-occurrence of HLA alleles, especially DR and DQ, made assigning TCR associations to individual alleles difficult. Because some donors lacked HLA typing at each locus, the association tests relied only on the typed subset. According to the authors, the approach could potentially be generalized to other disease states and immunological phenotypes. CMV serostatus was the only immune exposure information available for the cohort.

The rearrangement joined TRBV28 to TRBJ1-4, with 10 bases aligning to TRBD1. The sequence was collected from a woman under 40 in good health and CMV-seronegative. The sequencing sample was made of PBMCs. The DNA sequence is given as TGTGCCAGCAGTTTTGTCGACAGGGGGCGCGGTGAACTGTTTTTT. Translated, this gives CASSFVDRGRGELFF.